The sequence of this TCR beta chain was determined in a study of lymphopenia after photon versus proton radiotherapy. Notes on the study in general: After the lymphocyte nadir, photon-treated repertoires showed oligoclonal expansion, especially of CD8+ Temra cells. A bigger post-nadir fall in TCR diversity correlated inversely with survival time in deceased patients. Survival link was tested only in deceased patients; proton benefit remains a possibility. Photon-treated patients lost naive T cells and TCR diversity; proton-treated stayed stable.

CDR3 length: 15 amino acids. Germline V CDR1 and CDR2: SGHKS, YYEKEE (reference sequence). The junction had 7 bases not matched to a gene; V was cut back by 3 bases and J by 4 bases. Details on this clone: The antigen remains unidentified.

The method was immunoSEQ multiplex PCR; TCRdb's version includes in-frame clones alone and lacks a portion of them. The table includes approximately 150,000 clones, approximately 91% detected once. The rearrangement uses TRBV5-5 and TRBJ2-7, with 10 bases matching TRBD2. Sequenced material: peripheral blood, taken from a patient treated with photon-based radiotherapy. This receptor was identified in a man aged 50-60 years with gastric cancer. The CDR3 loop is CASSSGPSGSYEQYF. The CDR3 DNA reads TGTGCCAGCAGCTCGGGACCTAGCGGGAGTTACGAGCAGTACTTC.